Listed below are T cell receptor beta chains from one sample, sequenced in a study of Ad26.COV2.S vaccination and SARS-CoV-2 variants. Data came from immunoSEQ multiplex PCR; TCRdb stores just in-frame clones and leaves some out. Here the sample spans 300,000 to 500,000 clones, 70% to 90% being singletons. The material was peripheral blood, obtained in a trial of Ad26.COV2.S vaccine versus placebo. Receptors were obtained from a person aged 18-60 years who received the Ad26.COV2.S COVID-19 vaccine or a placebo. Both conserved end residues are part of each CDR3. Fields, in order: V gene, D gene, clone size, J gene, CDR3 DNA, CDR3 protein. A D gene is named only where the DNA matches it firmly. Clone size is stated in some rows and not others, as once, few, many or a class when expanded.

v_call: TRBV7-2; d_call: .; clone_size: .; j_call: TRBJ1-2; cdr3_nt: TGTGCCAGCAGCTTAGTCGGGGAGATCGATGGCTACACCTTC; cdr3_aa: CASSLVGEIDGYTF
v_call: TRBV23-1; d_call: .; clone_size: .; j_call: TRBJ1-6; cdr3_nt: TGCGCCAGCGGCCCTTCGGTACTCTCCTATAATTCACCCCTCCACTTT; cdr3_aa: CASGPSVLSYNSPLHF
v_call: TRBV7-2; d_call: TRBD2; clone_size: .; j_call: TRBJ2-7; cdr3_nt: TGTGCCAGCAGCCCCAGCGGGGGGGCCATCAACGAGCAGTACTTC; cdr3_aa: CASSPSGGAINEQYF
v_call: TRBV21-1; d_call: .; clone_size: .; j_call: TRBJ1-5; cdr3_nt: TGTGCCAGCAGCAAAGGTCGCAGGGGCAATCAGCCCCAGCATTTT; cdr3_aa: CASSKGRRGNQPQHF
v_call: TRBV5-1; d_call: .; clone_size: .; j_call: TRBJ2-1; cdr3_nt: TGCGCCAGCAGCTCGGACCTCAATGAGCAGTTCTTC; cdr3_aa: CASSSDLNEQFF
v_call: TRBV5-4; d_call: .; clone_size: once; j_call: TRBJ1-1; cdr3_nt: TGTGCCAGCAGCTCCGGCGGCAGGGAGGCTGAAGCTTTCTTT; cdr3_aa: CASSSGGREAEAFF
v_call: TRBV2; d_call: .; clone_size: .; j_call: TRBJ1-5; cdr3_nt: TGTGCCAGCAGCGATACAGTTAGCAATCAGCCCCAGCATTTT; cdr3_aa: CASSDTVSNQPQHF
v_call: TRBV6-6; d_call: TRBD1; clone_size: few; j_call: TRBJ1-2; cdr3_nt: TGTGCCAGCAGTACTCGGCCGACAGGGGGCAATGGCTACACCTTC; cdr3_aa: CASSTRPTGGNGYTF
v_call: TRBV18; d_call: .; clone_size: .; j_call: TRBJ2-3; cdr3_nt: TGTGCCAGCTCACCTATAGCCTATGGTGTGGCAGGGGGCACAGATACGCAGTATTTT; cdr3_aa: CASSPIAYGVAGGTDTQYF
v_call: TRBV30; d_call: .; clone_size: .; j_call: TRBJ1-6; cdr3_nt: TGTGCCTGGACCAGGCGCTCCTATAATTCACCCCTCCACTTT; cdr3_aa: CAWTRRSYNSPLHF
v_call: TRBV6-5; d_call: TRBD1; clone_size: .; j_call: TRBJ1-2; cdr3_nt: TGTGCCAGCAGTTACTCAGACAGGGGGCGTTATGGCTACACCTTC; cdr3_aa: CASSYSDRGRYGYTF
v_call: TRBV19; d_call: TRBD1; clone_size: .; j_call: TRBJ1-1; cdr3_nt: TGTGCCAGTAGAAAAGGACAGGGTGCCTACACTGAAGCTTTCTTT; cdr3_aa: CASRKGQGAYTEAFF
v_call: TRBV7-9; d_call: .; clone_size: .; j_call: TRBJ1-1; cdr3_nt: TGTGCCAGCAGCTTAGAGCGGCGGCAAGGAGGCACTGAAGCTTTCTTT; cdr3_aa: CASSLERRQGGTEAFF
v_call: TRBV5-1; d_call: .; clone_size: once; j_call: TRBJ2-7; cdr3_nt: TGCGCCAGCAGCTTTAACGGACCATACGAGCAGTACTTC; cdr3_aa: CASSFNGPYEQYF
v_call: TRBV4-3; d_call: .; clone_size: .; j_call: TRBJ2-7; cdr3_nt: TGCGCCAGCAGCCAAGATGTGGGGCAGGAGCAGTACTTC; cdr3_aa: CASSQDVGQEQYF
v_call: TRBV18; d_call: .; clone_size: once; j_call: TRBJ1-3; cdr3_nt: TGTGCCAGCTCACCGAAGCCCCGGGCTGAAAACACCATATATTTT; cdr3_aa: CASSPKPRAENTIYF
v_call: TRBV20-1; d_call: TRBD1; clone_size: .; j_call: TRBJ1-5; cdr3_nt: TGCAGTGCTAGTCCAGGACTGGGGACAGGATATAGCAATCAGCCCCAGCATTTT; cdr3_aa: CSASPGLGTGYSNQPQHF
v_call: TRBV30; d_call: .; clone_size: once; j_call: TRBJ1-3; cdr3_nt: TGTGCCTGGAGTGGAGACACCATATATTTT; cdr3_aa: CAWSGDTIYF
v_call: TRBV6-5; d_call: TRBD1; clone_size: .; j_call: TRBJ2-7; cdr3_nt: TGTGCCAGCAGTTACTCAAACAGGGGATACGAGCAGTACTTC; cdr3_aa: CASSYSNRGYEQYF
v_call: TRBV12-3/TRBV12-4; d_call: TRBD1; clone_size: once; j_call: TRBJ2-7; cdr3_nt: TGTGCCAGCAAGGACAGGGCATCAGAGCAGTACTTC; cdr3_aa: CASKDRASEQYF
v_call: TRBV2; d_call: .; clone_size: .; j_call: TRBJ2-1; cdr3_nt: TGTGCCAGCATACAGGGAACCTACAATGAGCAGTTCTTC; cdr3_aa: CASIQGTYNEQFF
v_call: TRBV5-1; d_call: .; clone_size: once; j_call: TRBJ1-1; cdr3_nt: TGCGCCAGCAGCTTGAAAATACCGAACACTGAAGCTTTCTTT; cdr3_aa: CASSLKIPNTEAFF
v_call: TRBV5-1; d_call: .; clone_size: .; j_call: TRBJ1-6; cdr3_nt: TGCGCCAGCAGCTTGTCAGGATATTCACCCCTCCACTTT; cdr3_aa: CASSLSGYSPLHF
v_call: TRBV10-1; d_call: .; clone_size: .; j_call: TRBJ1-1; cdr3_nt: TGCGCCAAGAAGGGAAGACCCACTGAAGCTTTCTTT; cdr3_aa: CAKKGRPTEAFF